The 10 T cell receptor beta chains in this list originate from one sample, sequenced in a study of identical twins. TCRdb recomputed calls from the 5' RACE reads with MiXCR, one row per CDR3 protein. This table has about 890,000 distinct CDR3 sequences, around an eighth appearing once. The data were also submitted as part of a second study, on yellow fever vaccine responses in identical twins.

Material for sequencing was PBMCs. The receptors originated from a young woman in good health.

The table lists this clonotype with many counts. The V gene is TRBV7-2, the J gene TRBJ1-2, with 9 nucleotides matching TRBD1. This CDR3 comprises 15 residues. V was clipped by 5 bases and J by 4 bases; unmatched bases: 8. Germline CDR1 reads SGHTA; CDR2 reads FQGNSA. The CDR3 spells CASSPGTGRLYGYTF. As DNA, the CDR3 is TGTGCCAGCAGCCCTGGGACAGGGAGGCTCTATGGCTACACCTTC.

The CDR3 here is CASSLAIGLGQVKIPTNEQFF. The CDR3 coding sequence is TGTGCCAGCAGCTTAGCGATTGGACTGGGACAGGTGAAAATTCCGACTAATGAGCAGTTCTTC. J is TRBJ2-1 and V is TRBV11-1; 8 bases match TRBD1. The V and J ends lost 0 bases and 7 bases, in that order; junction bases with no gene match: 23. This CDR3 region has 21 residues. CDR1 and CDR2 (germline): SGHAT, FQDESV (reference sequence).

This clonotype was seen at least ten times. V usage is TRBV5-1 and J usage is TRBJ2-3; TRBD2 is a possible D gene (6 bases). Germline CDR1 is SGHRS and CDR2 is YFSETQ. The length of the CDR3 is 12 residues. V was trimmed by 4 bases and J by 3 bases, leaving 6 bases between them. The CDR3 region is CASSRGTDTQYF. The DNA for the CDR3 is TGCGCCAGCAGCCGGGGGACAGATACGCAGTATTTT.

This clonotype was recorded at least ten times. The chain couples TRBV15 to TRBJ1-6, with 7 bases fitting TRBD1. The CDR3 runs to 14 residues. In germline, CDR1 is LNHNV, CDR2 YYDKDF (reference sequence). V was clipped by 4 bases and J by 10 bases; unmatched bases: 7. The CDR3 is CATSIRGGGSPLHF. CDR3 in DNA: TGTGCCACCAGCATCCGAGGAGGGGGCTCACCCCTCCACTTT.

This clonotype appeared a few times. The gene calls are TRBV24-1 and TRBJ2-1; 7 nucleotides agree with TRBD2. Unmatched junction bases numbered 7, after V lost 9 bases and J lost 3 bases. The CDR3 loop spans 14 amino acids. Germline lookup yields CDR1 KGHDR and CDR2 SFDVKD. The CDR3, as DNA: TGTGCCACCGGGGGGGGGACCCTCTACAATGAGCAGTTCTTC. Its protein product is CATGGGTLYNEQFF.

This clonotype has only a few counts. V is TRBV7-2 and J is TRBJ1-3; D is uncertain. Germline-derived CDR1 and CDR2 are SGHTA and FQGNSA. V lost 2 bases and J lost 0, with 8 bases in between. The CDR3 loop spans 15 amino acids. CDR3 in DNA: TGTGCCAGCAGCTTACAGGTCCGCTCTGGAAACACCATATATTTT. It codes for CASSLQVRSGNTIYF.

The chain couples TRBV4-1 to TRBJ2-1; D call uncertain. The CDR3 length is 13 residues. Germline V gives CDR1 MGHRA, CDR2 YSYEKL. The V end was cut by 6 bases, the J end by 3 bases, with 9 bases between. As DNA, the CDR3 is TGCGCCAGCAGACGGACCTACTACAATGAGCAGTTCTTC. It encodes CASRRTYYNEQFF.

V is TRBV18 and J is TRBJ2-5, with unresolved D. The CDR3 runs to 15 residues. Germline CDR1 KGHSH, CDR2 LQKENI. Trimming took off 1 base at V and 2 bases at J, with 11 bases between the two ends. The CDR3 DNA sequence: TGTGCCAGCTCACCACGGCCGCGGCGACAAGAGACCCAGTACTTC. Protein: CASSPRPRRQETQYF.

The CDR3, as DNA: TGTGCCAGCAGCCAAGTTGAGGTAGATACGCAGTATTTT. Its translation: CASSQVEVDTQYF. The genes are TRBV3-1 and TRBJ2-3; no reliable D call. This CDR3 is built from 13 residues. V was cut by 1 base and J by 5 bases, with 7 bases left in between. From germline, CDR1 is LGHDT and CDR2 YNNKEL (reference sequence).

This clonotype came up many times. The chain carries TRBV3-1 and TRBJ2-7; D unclear. Trimming removed 5 bases from V and 5 bases from J, with 13 bases in between. This CDR3 has 13 residues. Looked up from germline, CDR1 is LGHDT and CDR2 is YNNKEL (reference sequence). This chain's CDR3 is CASSRQVRNEQYF. The CDR3 DNA reads TGTGCCAGCAGCAGGCAGGTTAGGAACGAGCAGTACTTC.